The TCR beta chain described here comes from a study of regulatory T cells in long-lasting Graves disease. This clonotype has a count of ten or more. The antigen is undetermined. Time point noted: newly diagnosed GD, antithyroid drugs for less than 3 months. RNA isolated from PBMCs was used to make the TCR library. EDTA tubes received around 9 milliliters of drawn peripheral blood. Construction of TCR beta libraries relied on iRepertoire HTBI primers and on Arm-PCR targeting CDR3 regions. How the authors handled the data: The identification of about 68 TRBV and around 15 TRBJ segments was made across samples. TCRdb processed the multiplex PCR reads anew with MiXCR; each CDR3 protein has one entry. Clone size and V and J calls follow TCRdb, not the original study. Of about 520,000 distinct CDR3 sequences listed, around 11% are singletons. Findings and caveats of the study: Between persistent patients, a few thousand public clonotypes were shared, exceeding the approximately 900 shared between new patients.

CDR3 length: 16 residues. The germline V gene has CDR1 MDHEN and CDR2 SYDVKM. The J segment lost 4 bases and the V segment lost 7 bases, leaving 8 bases of the junction unmatched. The same data also went into a second study, on T cells in Graves' hyperthyroidism and ophthalmopathy. That work contributes: The blood repertoire included most of the expanded thyroid clonotypes above 0.001.

The chain has TRBV28 and TRBJ2-5, with 14 bases that match TRBD2. This TCR derives from a young woman with Graves disease. This sample comprised peripheral blood mononuclear cells (PBMCs), obtained at new diagnosis, from a patient treated with antithyroid drugs. The DNA of the CDR3 is TGTGCCAGCACCTCTGGACTAGCGGGAGGCGCAGAGACCCAGTACTTC. It codes for CASTSGLAGGAETQYF.